One and the same sample provided the 25 T cell receptor beta chains below, sequenced in a study of shared clonotypes between healthy human individuals (dated by TCRdb to the early 2020s). The library was made by the immunoSEQ multiplex PCR assay. TCRdb re-hosts the immuneACCESS table, in-frame sequences only. Its copies lack some clones; in the studies checked, an unresolved V gene accounts for under half of them, and the cause for the rest is not known. Within this sample are about 1.1 million clones, with about 80% of them counted one time only. The ten most abundant clones make up 0.89% of the sample. The sequencing sample was made of memory CD4+ T cells from PBMCs. The meaning of the sample's cell subset or site label: CD45RA-negative fraction. These receptors came from a man between 18 and 29 years old in good health. Some clones in this sample may be carry-over from other donors' samples.

The chain employs TRBV14 and TRBJ1-2, with D unresolved. Per the germline V gene, CDR1 is SGHDN and CDR2 is FVKESK. Trimming pared 3 bases from V and 2 bases from J, leaving 10 bases between. The CDR3 runs 14 residues. CDR3 in DNA: TGTGCCAGCAGCCAGTTGGCAGCGAACTATGGCTACACCTTC. This sequence encodes CASSQLAANYGYTF.

The J gene is TRBJ2-1, the V gene TRBV6-1; 7 bases map to TRBD2. Per the germline V gene, CDR1 is MNHNS and CDR2 is SASEGT. This CDR3 has 15 residues. Trimming removed 6 bases from V and 7 bases from J; junction bases left unmatched: 12. The CDR3 DNA is TGTGCCAGCAGCCGATTTTTGAGGGAGGGAAATGAGCAGTTCTTC. This codes for CASSRFLREGNEQFF.

The V gene is TRBV16, the J gene TRBJ1-3; possible D gene TRBD1, 5 bases. The CDR3 spans 16 residues. The V end was cut by 3 bases, the J end by 0 bases, with 12 bases between. CDR1 and CDR2 from the germline V gene are KGHSY and FQNENV. The CDR3 loop is CASSQTGTFSGNTIYF. In DNA, the CDR3 is TGTGCCAGCAGCCAGACCGGGACCTTCTCTGGAAACACCATATATTTT.

V gene TRBV5-4 combines with J gene TRBJ2-7; TRBD2 matches 10 bases. The CDR3 extends over 19 amino acids. Germline CDR1 is SGHNT and CDR2 is YYREEE (reference sequence). J was trimmed by 0 bases and V by 4 bases; bases with no gene match: 16. The CDR3 nucleotides read TGTGCCAGCAGCCCGGTAGTAGCTAGCGGGAGCCCGAGCTCCTACGAGCAGTACTTC. Encoded protein: CASSPVVASGSPSSYEQYF.

This sequence joins TRBV30 and TRBJ2-3; TRBD2 aligns across 14 bases. The CDR3 sequence is 18 residues long. With V trimmed by 0 bases and J by 3 bases, 8 bases remained unmatched. CDR1 is GTSNPN and CDR2 is SVGIG in the germline V gene (reference sequence). CDR3 residues: CAWSVRGTSGSGTDTQYF. CDR3 nucleotides: TGTGCCTGGAGTGTCCGGGGGACTAGCGGGAGCGGTACAGATACGCAGTATTTT.

The gene calls are TRBV7-9 and TRBJ2-7; tentative D call: TRBD1 (6 bases). With 2 bases removed from V and 4 bases from J, the gap between germline ends came to 12 bases. The germline V gene encodes CDR1 SEHNR and CDR2 FQNEAQ (reference sequence). This CDR3 is built from 14 residues. The CDR3 region is CASSLFAGEYEQYF. The CDR3 bases are TGTGCCAGCAGCTTATTCGCAGGGGAGTACGAGCAGTACTTC.

J is TRBJ2-3 and V is TRBV5-1, with 7 nucleotides matching TRBD2. The CDR3 contains 15 residues. Trimming took 4 bases from V and 6 from J; bases not matched to a gene: 11. The germline CDR1 and CDR2 sequences are SGHRS and YFSETQ. Here the CDR3 reads CASSRGELPSDTQYF. In DNA form, the CDR3 reads TGCGCCAGCAGCCGGGGGGAACTCCCGTCGGATACGCAGTATTTT. Based on the CDR3 plus reference TRBV5-1 and TRBJ2-3, the full variable domain is KAGVTQTPRYLIKTRGQQVTLSCSPISGHRSVSWYQQTPGQGLQFLFEYFSETQRNKGNFPGRFSGRQFSNSRSEMNVSTLELGDSALYLCASSRGELPSDTQYFGPGTRLTVL.

This clone showed up many times. The chain has TRBV5-5 and TRBJ1-3, with D hard to call. The germline V gene encodes CDR1 SGHKS and CDR2 YYEKEE (reference sequence). The CDR3 has 16 amino acids. Trimming removed 0 bases from V and 0 bases from J, with 10 bases in between. Written as DNA, the CDR3 is TGTGCCAGCAGCTTGGATGCAGTTTTCTCTGGAAACACCATATATTTT. Residues: CASSLDAVFSGNTIYF.

The chain recombines TRBV18 with TRBJ1-2, with D possibly matching TRBD1 (6 bases). Germline CDR1 is KGHSH and CDR2 is LQKENI. The CDR3 consists of 16 residues. The V and J ends lost 6 bases and 4 bases respectively, with 21 bases between them. CDR3 nucleotides: TGTGCCAGCTCGTCTTCGTCAGGGGTCTTTGGCTATGGCTACACCTTC. It specifies CASSSSSGVFGYGYTF.

The chain combines TRBV2 with TRBJ1-3; D is unresolved. Deletions cut 6 bases from V and 4 bases from J, with 13 bases between. Germline CDR1 and CDR2: SNHLY and FYNNEI. The CDR3 runs to 14 residues. The CDR3 region has the DNA TGTGCCAGCAGCGGAGGGAGTTTCGGAAACACCATATATTTT. Its protein product is CASSGGSFGNTIYF. The variable domain in full, completed from reference TRBV2 and TRBJ1-3, reads EPEVTQTPSHQVTQMGQEVILRCVPISNHLYFYWYRQILGQKVEFLVSFYNNEISEKSEIFDDQFSVERPDGSNFTLKIRSTKLEDSAMYFCASSGGSFGNTIYFGEGSWLTVV.

The chain links TRBV5-6 to TRBJ1-4; the D gene is possibly TRBD1 (6 bases). CDR3 length: 15 residues. CDR1 is SGHDT and CDR2 is YYEEEE in the germline V gene. V was cut by 6 bases and J by 7 bases, with 19 bases left in between. The CDR3, as DNA: TGTGCCAGCACCTTTAATACGGGGGCGGGTGAAAAACTGTTTTTT. Translated: CASTFNTGAGEKLFF. Looking up the rest from reference TRBV5-6 and TRBJ1-4 gives the full variable domain: DAGVTQSPTHLIKTRGQQVTLRCSPKSGHDTVSWYQQALGQGPQFIFQYYEEEERQRGNFPDRFSGHQFPNYSSELNVNALLLGDSALYLCASTFNTGAGEKLFFGSGTQLSVL.

The chain joins TRBV27 to TRBJ2-7; D ambiguous. Trimming pared 2 bases from V and 1 base from J, leaving 15 bases between. The germline CDR1 and CDR2 sequences are MNHEY and SMNVEV (reference sequence). This CDR3 is 16 amino acids long. The CDR3 region is CASSLLPFRSSYEQYF. DNA for the CDR3: TGTGCCAGCAGTTTACTGCCCTTCAGGAGTTCCTACGAGCAGTACTTC.

The genes are TRBV6-1 and TRBJ1-5, with 7 bases that match TRBD1. After removal of 4 bases from V and 7 bases from J, the junction contained 4 bases not matched to a gene. This CDR3 has 13 amino acids. CDR1 MNHNS and CDR2 SASEGT come from the germline V gene. CDR3 sequence (DNA): TGTGCCAGCAGTGGAGCAGGGGGACAGCCCCAGCATTTT. Its protein product is CASSGAGGQPQHF.

The CDR3: CASSLQGPRTLSYEQYF. CDR3 in DNA: TGTGCCAGCAGCCTACAGGGTCCGCGGACCCTCTCCTACGAGCAGTACTTC. The chain carries TRBV11-2 and TRBJ2-7; D perhaps matches TRBD1 (6 bases). The CDR3 has 17 amino acids. CDR1 and CDR2 from the germline V gene are SGHAT and FQNNGV. Trimming removed 5 bases at V and 0 bases at J, with 20 bases between.

The rearrangement links TRBV28 to TRBJ2-7, with D tentatively TRBD1 (6 bases). CDR3 size: 15 residues. V lost 4 bases, J lost 4 bases, and 17 bases lay in between. Germline-derived CDR1 and CDR2 are MDHEN and SYDVKM. CDR3 nucleotide sequence: TGTGCCAGCAGTTCCGCCGGGACAATTCTTTACGAGCAGTACTTC. As protein: CASSSAGTILYEQYF.

This chain connects TRBV28 to TRBJ2-1; 8 nucleotides agree with TRBD1. V dropped 6 bases and J dropped 15; count of bases not matched to a gene: 4. The CDR3 contains 10 residues. Per germline, CDR1 MDHEN and CDR2 SYDVKM. CDR3 nucleotide sequence: TGTGCCAGCAGGGACAGGGCGACGTTCTTC. It translates to CASRDRATFF.

The chain carries TRBV11-3 and TRBJ2-1; 10 positions agree with TRBD2. Germline CDR1 is SGHNT and CDR2 is YENEEA. Losses at the gene ends were 6 bases for V and 9 bases for J; bases not matched to a gene: 8. The CDR3 totals 14 residues. The CDR3 spells CASSSGRSMGEQFF. In DNA form, the CDR3 reads TGTGCCAGCAGTAGCGGGAGGTCCATGGGTGAGCAGTTCTTC.

In nucleotides, the CDR3 is TGTGCCAGCAGCCTCCAAGCGAGAGCCTCTGGAAACACCATATATTTT. Translated: CASSLQARASGNTIYF. V usage is TRBV14 and J usage is TRBJ1-3; D gene unclear. The CDR3 has 16 amino acids. Deletions cut 4 bases from V and 0 bases from J, with 13 bases between. In germline, CDR1 is SGHDN, CDR2 FVKESK.

V is TRBV28 and J is TRBJ2-3, with 9 positions matching TRBD1. This CDR3 has 15 amino acids. V lost 5 bases to trimming and J lost 0 bases; unmatched junction nucleotides: 3. The germline CDR1 and CDR2 sequences are MDHEN and SYDVKM. The CDR3 loop reads CASSTGGGSTDTQYF. The CDR3 DNA is TGTGCCAGCAGTACAGGGGGCGGAAGCACAGATACGCAGTATTTT.

This clone was observed a few times. Other DNA sequences in this specimen translate into the identical CDR3. This CDR3 is CASSPQGNTEAFF. CDR3 bases: TGTGCCAGTAGTCCTCAGGGGAACACTGAAGCTTTCTTT. The genes are TRBV19 and TRBJ1-1; tentatively, D is TRBD1 (5 bases). CDR1 is LNHDA and CDR2 is SQIVND in the germline V gene (reference sequence). This CDR3 spans 13 amino acids. Trimming removed 5 bases from V and 1 base from J, with 8 bases in between.

The CDR3 region is CASSLSLTGELFF. The CDR3 DNA is TGTGCCAGCAGCTTATCCTTAACCGGGGAGCTGTTTTTT. The chain uses TRBV7-8 and TRBJ2-2, with unresolved D. The CDR3 has 13 amino acids. Germline lookup yields CDR1 SGHVS and CDR2 FQNEAQ. The V end was cut by 2 bases, the J end by 5 bases, with 6 bases between. The complete variable domain, with remaining parts taken from reference TRBV7-8 and TRBJ2-2, reads GAGVSQSPRYKVAKRGQDVALRCDPISGHVSLFWYQQALGQGPEFLTYFQNEAQLDKSGLPSDRFFAERPEGSVSTLKIQRTQQEDSAVYLCASSLSLTGELFFGEGSRLTVL.

This chain uses TRBV6-1 with TRBJ2-2, with unresolved D. Between the trimmed V and J ends, which lost 4 bases and 6 bases, there was a span of 12 bases. The CDR3 extends over 14 amino acids. Germline loops: CDR1 MNHNS, CDR2 SASEGT. Here the CDR3 DNA reads TGTGCCAGCAGTGCGCAGAGTGGGGCCGGGGAGCTGTTTTTT. It codes for CASSAQSGAGELFF.

The chain recombines TRBV5-5 with TRBJ2-7; 8 nucleotides match TRBD2. With 4 bases clipped from V and 3 bases from J, the junction kept 6 bases outside the gene matches. Germline lookup yields CDR1 SGHKS and CDR2 YYEKEE (reference sequence). This CDR3 is built from 14 residues. The CDR3 is CASSRGGLGYEQYF. CDR3 coding DNA: TGTGCCAGCAGCCGCGGGGGGCTCGGCTACGAGCAGTACTTC.

This clone was detected once. The J gene is TRBJ2-1, the V gene TRBV18, with a weak D call TRBD1 (5 bases). CDR3 size: 15 residues. The germline V and J ends were trimmed by 0 bases and 3 bases, with 9 bases remaining between them. From germline, CDR1 is KGHSH and CDR2 LQKENI. CDR3 residues: CASSPPARGYNEQFF. The DNA for the CDR3 is TGTGCCAGCTCACCACCGGCTAGGGGCTACAATGAGCAGTTCTTC.

This clone was seen repeatedly, ten times or more. Other DNA sequences from this sample encode an identical CDR3 as well. This chain connects TRBV4-1 to TRBJ2-2; D could derive from TRBD1 or TRBD2 (5 bases each). The CDR3 is 15 residues long. CDR1 and CDR2 (germline): MGHRA, YSYEKL. V shed 4 bases and J shed 1 base, with 10 bases lying between them. The CDR3 loop is CASSPLGGNTGELFF. In DNA form, the CDR3 reads TGCGCCAGCAGCCCGCTTGGGGGGAACACCGGGGAGCTGTTTTTT.